This record concerns one T cell receptor beta chain sequence. Here immunoSEQ multiplex PCR was the method, and the copy in TCRdb shows in-frame clones only, minus some. This table holds some 87,000 clones, 95% to 97% found once. The data were taken from a study of technical replicates of blood from a few donors. V lost 8 bases and J 0 bases, leaving 13 bases between the germline ends. This CDR3 is 14 amino acids long. CDR1 and CDR2 from the germline V gene are SGHAT and FQNNGV. The rearrangement uses TRBV11-2 and TRBJ1-1; D gene unclear. This TCR was recovered from a human donor in good health. Specimen: T cells isolated from PBMCs. The DNA for the CDR3 is TGTGCCAGCCATTTACCGGGTATGAACACTGAAGCTTTCTTT. Translation gives CASHLPGMNTEAFF. The full variable domain, its missing parts supplied by reference TRBV11-2 and TRBJ1-1, is EAGVAQSPRYKIIEKRQSVAFWCNPISGHATLYWYQQILGQGPKLLIQFQNNGVVDDSQLPKDRFSAERLKGVDSTLKIQPAKLEDSAVYLCASHLPGMNTEAFFGQGTRLTVV.